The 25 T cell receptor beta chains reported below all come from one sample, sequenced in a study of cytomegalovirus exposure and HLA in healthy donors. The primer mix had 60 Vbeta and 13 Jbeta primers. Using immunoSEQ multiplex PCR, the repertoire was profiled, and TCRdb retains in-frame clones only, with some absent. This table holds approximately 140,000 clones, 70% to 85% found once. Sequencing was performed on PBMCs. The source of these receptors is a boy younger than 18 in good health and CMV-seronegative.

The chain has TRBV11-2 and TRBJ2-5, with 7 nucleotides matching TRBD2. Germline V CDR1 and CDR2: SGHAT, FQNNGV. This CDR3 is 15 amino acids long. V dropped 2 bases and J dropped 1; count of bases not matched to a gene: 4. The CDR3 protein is CASSLLRGSQETQYF. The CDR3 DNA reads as TGTGCCAGCAGCTTACTGCGCGGGAGCCAAGAGACCCAGTACTTC.

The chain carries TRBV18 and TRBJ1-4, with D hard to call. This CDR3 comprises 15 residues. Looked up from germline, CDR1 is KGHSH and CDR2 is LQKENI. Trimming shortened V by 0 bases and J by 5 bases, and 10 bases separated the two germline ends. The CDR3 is CASSPPDLGNEKLFF. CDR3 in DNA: TGTGCCAGCTCACCACCGGACTTAGGGAATGAAAAACTGTTTTTT.

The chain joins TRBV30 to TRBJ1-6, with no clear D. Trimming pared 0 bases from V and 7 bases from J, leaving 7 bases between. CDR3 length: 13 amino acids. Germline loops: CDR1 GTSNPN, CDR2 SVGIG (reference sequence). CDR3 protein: CAWSVGRNSPLHF. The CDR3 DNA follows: TGTGCCTGGAGTGTGGGCCGGAATTCACCCCTCCACTTT.

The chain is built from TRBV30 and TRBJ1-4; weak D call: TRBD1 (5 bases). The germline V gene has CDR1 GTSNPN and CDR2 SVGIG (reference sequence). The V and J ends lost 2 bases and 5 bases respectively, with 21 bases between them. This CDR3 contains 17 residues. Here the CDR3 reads CAWSKAARGTQNEKLFF. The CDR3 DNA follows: TGTGCCTGGAGTAAAGCCGCACGGGGGACCCAGAATGAAAAACTGTTTTTT.

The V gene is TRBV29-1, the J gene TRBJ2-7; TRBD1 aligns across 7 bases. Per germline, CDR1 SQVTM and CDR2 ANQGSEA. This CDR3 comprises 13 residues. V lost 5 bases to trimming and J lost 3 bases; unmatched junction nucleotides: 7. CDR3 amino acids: CSVWDSQNYEQYF. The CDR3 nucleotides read TGCAGCGTTTGGGACAGCCAAAACTACGAGCAGTACTTC.

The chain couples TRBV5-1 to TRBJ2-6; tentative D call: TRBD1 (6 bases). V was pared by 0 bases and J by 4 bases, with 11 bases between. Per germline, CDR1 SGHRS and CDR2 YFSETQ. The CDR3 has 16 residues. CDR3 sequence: CASSLAWGPGANVLTF. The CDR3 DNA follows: TGCGCCAGCAGCTTGGCCTGGGGGCCCGGGGCCAACGTCCTGACTTTC.

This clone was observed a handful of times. This chain's CDR3 is CAWSKGGMNTEAFF. CDR3 nucleotide sequence: TGTGCCTGGAGTAAAGGGGGAATGAACACTGAAGCTTTCTTT. The V gene is TRBV30, the J gene TRBJ1-1; a possible D gene is TRBD1 (6 bases). The CDR3 spans 14 residues. Germline V gene lookup returns CDR1 GTSNPN and CDR2 SVGIG (reference sequence). V was shortened by 2 bases and J by 0 bases, with 10 bases between the two germline ends.

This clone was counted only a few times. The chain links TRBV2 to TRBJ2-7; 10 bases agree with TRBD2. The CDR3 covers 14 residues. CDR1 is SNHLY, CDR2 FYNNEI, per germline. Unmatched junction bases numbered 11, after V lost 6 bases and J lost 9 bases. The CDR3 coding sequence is TGTGCCAGCAGGCCGGGACTAGCGCAATCTTTGCAGTACTTC. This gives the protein CASRPGLAQSLQYF.

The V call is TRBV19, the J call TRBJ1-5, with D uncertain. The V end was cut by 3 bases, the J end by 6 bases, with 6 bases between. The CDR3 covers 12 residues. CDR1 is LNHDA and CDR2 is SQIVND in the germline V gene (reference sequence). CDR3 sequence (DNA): TGTGCCAGTAGTATCGGTGGTCAGCCCCAGCATTTT. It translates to CASSIGGQPQHF.

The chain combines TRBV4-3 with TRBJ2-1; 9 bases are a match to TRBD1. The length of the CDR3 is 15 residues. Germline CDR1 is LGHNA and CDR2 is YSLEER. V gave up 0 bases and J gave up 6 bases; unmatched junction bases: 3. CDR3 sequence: CASSQDGTGTNEQFF. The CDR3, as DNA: TGCGCCAGCAGCCAAGACGGGACAGGGACCAATGAGCAGTTCTTC.

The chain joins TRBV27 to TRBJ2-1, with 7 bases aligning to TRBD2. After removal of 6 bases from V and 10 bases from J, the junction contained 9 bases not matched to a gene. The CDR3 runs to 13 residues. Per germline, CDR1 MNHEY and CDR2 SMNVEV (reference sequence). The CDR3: CASSWVLASEQFF. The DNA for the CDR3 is TGTGCCAGCAGCTGGGTACTAGCGAGCGAGCAGTTCTTC.

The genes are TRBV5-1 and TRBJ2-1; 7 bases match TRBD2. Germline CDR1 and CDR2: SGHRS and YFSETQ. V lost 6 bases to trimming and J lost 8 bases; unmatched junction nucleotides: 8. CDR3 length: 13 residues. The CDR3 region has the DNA TGCGCCAGCAAATTCGGTAGCGGGTATGAGCAGTTCTTC. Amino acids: CASKFGSGYEQFF. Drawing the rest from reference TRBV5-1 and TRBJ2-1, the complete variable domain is KAGVTQTPRYLIKTRGQQVTLSCSPISGHRSVSWYQQTPGQGLQFLFEYFSETQRNKGNFPGRFSGRQFSNSRSEMNVSTLELGDSALYLCASKFGSGYEQFFGPGTRLTVL.

DNA of the CDR3: TGTGCCAGCAGTTTTGGACATTCCAGCTCCTACGAGCAGTACTTC. Protein product: CASSFGHSSSYEQYF. V usage is TRBV6-6 and J usage is TRBJ2-7; possible D gene TRBD1, 5 bases. Germline CDR1 is MNHNY and CDR2 is SVGAGI (reference sequence). The CDR3 extends over 15 amino acids. Trimming left V 4 bases short and J 0 bases short, with 13 bases between.

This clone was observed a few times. This CDR3 is CASSAGVTNQPQHF. The CDR3 DNA reads as TGTGCCAGTAGCGCAGGGGTGACCAATCAGCCCCAGCATTTT. The rearrangement links TRBV19 to TRBJ1-5; weak D call: TRBD1 (6 bases). V lost 6 bases and J 3 bases, leaving 12 bases between the germline ends. This CDR3 spans 14 amino acids. The germline V gene has CDR1 LNHDA and CDR2 SQIVND (reference sequence).

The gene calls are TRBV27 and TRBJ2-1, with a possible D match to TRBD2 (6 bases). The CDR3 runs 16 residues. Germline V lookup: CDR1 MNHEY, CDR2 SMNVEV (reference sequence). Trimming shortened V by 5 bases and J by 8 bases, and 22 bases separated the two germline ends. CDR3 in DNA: TGTGCCAGCAGTCCTTCTCCCTTCGGGAGCCCCCATGAGCAGTTCTTC. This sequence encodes CASSPSPFGSPHEQFF.

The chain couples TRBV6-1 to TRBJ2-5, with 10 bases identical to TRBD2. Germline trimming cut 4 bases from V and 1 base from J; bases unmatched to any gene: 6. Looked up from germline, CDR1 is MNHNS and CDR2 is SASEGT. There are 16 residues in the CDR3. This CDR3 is CASSAGLARAQETQYF. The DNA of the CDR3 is TGTGCCAGCAGTGCGGGACTAGCGAGGGCCCAAGAGACCCAGTACTTC.

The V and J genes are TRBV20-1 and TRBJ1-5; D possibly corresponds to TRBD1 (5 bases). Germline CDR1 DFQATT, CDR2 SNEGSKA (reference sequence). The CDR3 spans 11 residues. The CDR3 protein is CSTGLDQPQHF. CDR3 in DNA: TGCAGCACAGGTCTCGATCAGCCCCAGCATTTT.

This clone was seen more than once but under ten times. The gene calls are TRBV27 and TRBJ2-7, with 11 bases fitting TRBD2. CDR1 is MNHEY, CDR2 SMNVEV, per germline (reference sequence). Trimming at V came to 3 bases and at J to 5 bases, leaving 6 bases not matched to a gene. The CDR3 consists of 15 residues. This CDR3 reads CASSFGLAGGDEQYF. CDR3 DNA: TGTGCCAGCAGTTTTGGGCTAGCGGGAGGCGACGAGCAGTACTTC.

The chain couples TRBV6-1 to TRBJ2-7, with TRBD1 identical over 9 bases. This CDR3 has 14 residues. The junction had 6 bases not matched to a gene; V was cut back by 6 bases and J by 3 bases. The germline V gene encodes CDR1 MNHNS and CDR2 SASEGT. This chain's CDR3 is CASRLTGGGYEQYF. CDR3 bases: TGTGCCAGCAGATTGACAGGGGGGGGCTACGAGCAGTACTTC.

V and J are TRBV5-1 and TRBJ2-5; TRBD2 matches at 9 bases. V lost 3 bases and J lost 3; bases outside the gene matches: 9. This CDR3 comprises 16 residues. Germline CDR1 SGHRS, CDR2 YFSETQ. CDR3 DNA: TGCGCCAGCAGCTGGTCTCCGGGACTAGCCGAAGAGACCCAGTACTTC. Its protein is CASSWSPGLAEETQYF.

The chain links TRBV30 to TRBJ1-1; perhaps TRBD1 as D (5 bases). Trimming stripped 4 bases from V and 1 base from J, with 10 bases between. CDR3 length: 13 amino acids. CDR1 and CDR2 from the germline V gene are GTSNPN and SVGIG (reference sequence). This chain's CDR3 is CAWTRQKNTEAFF. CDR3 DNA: TGTGCCTGGACAAGACAGAAGAACACTGAAGCTTTCTTT.

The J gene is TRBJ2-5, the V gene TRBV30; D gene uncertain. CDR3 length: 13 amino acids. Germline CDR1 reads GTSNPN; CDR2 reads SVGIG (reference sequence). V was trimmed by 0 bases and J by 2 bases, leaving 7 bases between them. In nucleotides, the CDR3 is TGTGCCTGGAGTGTACGACTGCAAGAGACCCAGTACTTC. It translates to CAWSVRLQETQYF.

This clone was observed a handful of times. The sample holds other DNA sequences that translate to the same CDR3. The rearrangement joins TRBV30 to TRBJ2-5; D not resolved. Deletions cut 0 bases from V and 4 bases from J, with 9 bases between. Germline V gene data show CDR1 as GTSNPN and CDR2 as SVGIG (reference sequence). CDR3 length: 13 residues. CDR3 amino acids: CAWSVRSRETQYF. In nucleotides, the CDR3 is TGTGCCTGGAGTGTACGTAGTAGAGAGACCCAGTACTTC. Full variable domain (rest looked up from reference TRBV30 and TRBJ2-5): SQTIHQWPATLVQPVGSPLSLECTVEGTSNPNLYWYRQAAGRGLQLLFYSVGIGQISSEVPQNLSASRPQDRQFILSSKKLLLSDSGFYLCAWSVRSRETQYFGPGTRLLVL.

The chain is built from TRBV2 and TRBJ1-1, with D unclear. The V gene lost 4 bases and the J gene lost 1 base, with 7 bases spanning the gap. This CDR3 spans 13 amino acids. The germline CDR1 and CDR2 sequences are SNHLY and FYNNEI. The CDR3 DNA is TGTGCCAGCAGTGCTTGGAGGAACACTGAAGCTTTCTTT. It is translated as CASSAWRNTEAFF.

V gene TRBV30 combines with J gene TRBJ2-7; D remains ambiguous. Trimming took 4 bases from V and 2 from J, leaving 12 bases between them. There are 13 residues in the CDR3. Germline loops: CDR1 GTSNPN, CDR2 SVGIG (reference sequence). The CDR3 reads CAWNVGFPYEQYF. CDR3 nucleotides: TGTGCCTGGAACGTCGGGTTCCCCTACGAGCAGTACTTC. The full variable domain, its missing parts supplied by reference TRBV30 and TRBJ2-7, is SQTIHQWPATLVQPVGSPLSLECTVEGTSNPNLYWYRQAAGRGLQLLFYSVGIGQISSEVPQNLSASRPQDRQFILSSKKLLLSDSGFYLCAWNVGFPYEQYFGPGTRLTVT.